This T cell receptor (beta chain) is drawn from a study of blood T cell repertoires in COVID-19. Study at large: T cells, B-cell-depleted T cells, or PBMCs provided the cDNA or gDNA that served as material.

Method: immunoSEQ multiplex PCR; TCRdb's copy keeps in-frame clones and lacks some. This table has a few hundred thousand clones, about 85% appearing once. The V and J ends lost 5 bases and 6 bases respectively, with 9 bases between them. The germline gives CDR1 SGHTA, CDR2 FQGNSA. The CDR3 sequence is 12 residues long. This chain links TRBV7-2 with TRBJ2-3, with D perhaps TRBD2 (5 bases). The receptor was isolated from a woman aged 50 to 65 with active or convalescent COVID-19. The sample was peripheral blood. The CDR3 is CASSPRADTQYF. CDR3 nucleotide sequence: TGTGCCAGCAGCCCGAGGGCGGATACGCAGTATTTT.